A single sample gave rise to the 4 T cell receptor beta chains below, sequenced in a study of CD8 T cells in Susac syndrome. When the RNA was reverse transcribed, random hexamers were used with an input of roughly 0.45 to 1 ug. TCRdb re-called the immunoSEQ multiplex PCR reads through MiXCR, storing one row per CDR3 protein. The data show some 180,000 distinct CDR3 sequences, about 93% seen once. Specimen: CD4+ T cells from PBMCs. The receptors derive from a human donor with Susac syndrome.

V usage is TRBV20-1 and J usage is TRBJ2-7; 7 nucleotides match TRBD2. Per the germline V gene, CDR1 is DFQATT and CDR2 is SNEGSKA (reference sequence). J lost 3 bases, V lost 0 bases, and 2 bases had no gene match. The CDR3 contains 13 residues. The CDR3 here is CSAREPSGYEQYF. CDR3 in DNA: TGCAGTGCTAGAGAACCTAGCGGCTACGAGCAGTACTTC.

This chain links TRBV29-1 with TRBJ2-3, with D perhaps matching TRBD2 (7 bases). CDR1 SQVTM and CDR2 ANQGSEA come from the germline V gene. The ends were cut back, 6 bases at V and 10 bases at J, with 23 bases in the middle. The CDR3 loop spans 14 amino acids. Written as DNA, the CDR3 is TGCAGCGTCCTGGGACTATTAAGGGGGGGGTCGCAGTATTTT. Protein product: CSVLGLLRGGSQYF.

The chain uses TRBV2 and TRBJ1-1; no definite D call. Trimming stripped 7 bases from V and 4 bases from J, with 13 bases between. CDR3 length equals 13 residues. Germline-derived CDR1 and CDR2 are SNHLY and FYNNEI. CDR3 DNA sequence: TGTGCCAGCACTACGATGGGTCGCACTGAAGCTTTCTTT. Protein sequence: CASTTMGRTEAFF.

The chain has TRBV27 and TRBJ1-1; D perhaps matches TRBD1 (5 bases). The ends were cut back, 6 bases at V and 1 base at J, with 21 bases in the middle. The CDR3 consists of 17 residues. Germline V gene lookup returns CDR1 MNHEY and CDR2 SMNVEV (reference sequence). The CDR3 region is CASSSWAGYSSNTEAFF. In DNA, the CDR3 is TGTGCCAGCAGCTCCTGGGCAGGGTACAGCTCGAACACTGAAGCTTTCTTT.